The entry below gives a single T cell receptor (beta chain) sequence along with its context. Its antigen has not been determined. No much larger clonotype is one base removed from it; base qualities were not supplied. The sample comes from a study of CD8 T cells in Susac syndrome (dated by TCRdb to the late 2010s). Regarding the complete study: Repertoire sequencing was used to test whether CD8+ T cell activation and differentiation in Susac syndrome was antigen driven.

What the study reported, not specific to this receptor: The number of individuals in the TCR sequencing and HLA analysis was recognized as being relatively small.

RNA was extracted with the RNeasy kit and about 0.5 to 1 ug was reverse transcribed using random hexamers. The immunoSEQ multiplex PCR assay, which covers 54 Vbeta and 13 Jbeta segments, was used to amplify TCR beta CDR3 regions. PCR amplification bias was corrected by using a synthetic template baseline for primer optimization and computational correction. The source study handled its data this way. Reads were assigned to V, D and J genes according to IMGT and analyzed in immunoSEQ Analyzer, with only productive sequences retained. To calculate clonality, Shannon entropy was normalized by log2 of the number of productive unique sequences and then subtracted from one. For each patient and control, public and private clones were evaluated within the 100 most prevalent clones. A clone was defined as Susac-specific if it was absent from the healthy and MS cohorts, from roughly 990 published viral clones and from other ImmuneACCESS disease sequences. TCRdb took the public reads, trimmed them with fastp at Q25, ran MiXCR for clone calling and kept in-frame beta chains. Every distinct CDR3 protein forms one entry, paired with its most common genes and DNA. The V and J calls were determined by TCRdb, not by the authors. The sample has over 300,000 distinct CDR3 sequences on record, roughly nine tenths of them singletons. The ten largest make up roughly 0.07% of the sample.

Deletion took 5 bases off V and 0 bases off J, with a span of 11 bases between the germline ends. CDR1 and CDR2 (SGHTA, FQGNSA) derive from the germline V gene. The CDR3 covers 14 residues, taking in both the cysteine and the phenylalanine. The retained sequence is limited to the CDR3, 42 bases, with the frame set at the first base. Peripheral blood CD8+ and CD4+ T cells from healthy donors, Susac syndrome patients and multiple sclerosis patients were profiled using high-throughput TCR beta sequencing. The multiple sclerosis controls were treatment-naive patients whose relapsing-remitting disease, either stable or active, fulfilled the revised McDonald criteria. Bulk CD8+ and CD4+ T cells were purified magnetically by negative isolation, whereas CD8+ TEMRA cells were enriched by FACS. Blood was drawn into EDTA tubes, processed within 24 hours, and PBMCs were isolated by density gradient centrifugation. PBMCs intended for TCR sequencing were frozen in liquid nitrogen and were later thawed in a 37 degrees C water bath. The sorted or isolated CD4+, CD8+ and CD8+ TEMRA cells had a purity of 90% or higher.

This chain is built from TRBV7-2 and TRBJ2-7; a confident D gene designation cannot be given. This receptor was taken from a human donor with multiple sclerosis. The sequencing sample was made of CD4+ T cells from PBMCs. The CDR3 corresponds to CASSQAATSYEQYF. The DNA is TGTGCCAGCAGCCAGGCGGCAACCTCCTACGAGCAGTACTTC.